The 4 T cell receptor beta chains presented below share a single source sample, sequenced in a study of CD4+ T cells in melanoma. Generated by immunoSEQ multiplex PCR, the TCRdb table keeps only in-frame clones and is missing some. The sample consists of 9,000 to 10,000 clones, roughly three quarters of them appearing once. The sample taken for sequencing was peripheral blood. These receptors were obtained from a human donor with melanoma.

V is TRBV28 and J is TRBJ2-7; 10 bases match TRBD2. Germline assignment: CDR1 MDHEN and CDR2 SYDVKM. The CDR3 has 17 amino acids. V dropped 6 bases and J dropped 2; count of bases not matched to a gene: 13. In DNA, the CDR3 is TGTGCCAGCAGCTCCCGCTGGGACACTAGCGGGACCTACGAGCAGTACTTC. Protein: CASSSRWDTSGTYEQYF.

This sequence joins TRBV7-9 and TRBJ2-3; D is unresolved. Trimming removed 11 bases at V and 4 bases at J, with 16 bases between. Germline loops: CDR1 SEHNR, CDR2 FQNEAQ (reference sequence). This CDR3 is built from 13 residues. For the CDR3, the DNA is TGTGCCGGCACAGATCGTACACCAGATACGCAGTATTTT. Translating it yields CAGTDRTPDTQYF.

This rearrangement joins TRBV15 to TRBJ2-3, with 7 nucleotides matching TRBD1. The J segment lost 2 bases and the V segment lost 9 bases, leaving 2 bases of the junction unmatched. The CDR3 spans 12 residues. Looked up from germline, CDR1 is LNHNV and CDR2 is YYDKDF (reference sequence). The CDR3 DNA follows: TGTGCCACGGGGACAGTCACAGATACGCAGTATTTT. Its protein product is CATGTVTDTQYF.

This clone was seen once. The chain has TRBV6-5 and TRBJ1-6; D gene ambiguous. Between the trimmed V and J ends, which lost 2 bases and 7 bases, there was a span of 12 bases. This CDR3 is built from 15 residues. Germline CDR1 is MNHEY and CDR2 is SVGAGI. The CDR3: CASSYGRGTNSPLHF. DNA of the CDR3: TGTGCCAGCAGTTACGGGCGGGGAACGAATTCACCCCTCCACTTT.